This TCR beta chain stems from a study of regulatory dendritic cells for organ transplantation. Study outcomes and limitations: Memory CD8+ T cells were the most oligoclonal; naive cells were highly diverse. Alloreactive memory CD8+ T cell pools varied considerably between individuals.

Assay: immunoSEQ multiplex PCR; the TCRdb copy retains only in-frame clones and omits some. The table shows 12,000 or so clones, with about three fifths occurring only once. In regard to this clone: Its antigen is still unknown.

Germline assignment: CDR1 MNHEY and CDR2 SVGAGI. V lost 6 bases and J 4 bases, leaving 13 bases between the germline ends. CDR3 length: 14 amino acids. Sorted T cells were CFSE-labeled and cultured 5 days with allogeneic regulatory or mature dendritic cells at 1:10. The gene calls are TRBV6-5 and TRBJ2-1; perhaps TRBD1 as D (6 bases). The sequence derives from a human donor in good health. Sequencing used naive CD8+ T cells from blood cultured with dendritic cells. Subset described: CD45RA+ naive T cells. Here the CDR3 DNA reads TGTGCCAGCAGACAGGGACCGATTTACAATGAGCAGTTCTTC. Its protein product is CASRQGPIYNEQFF.